This T cell receptor beta chain was sequenced during a study of blood T cell repertoires in COVID-19. Background on the study: Material from acute and convalescent COVID-19 was sourced from the United States, Italy and Spain. From T cells, B-cell-depleted T cells, or PBMCs came the material, which was cDNA or gDNA.

In the authors' workflow: The authors estimated nucleated cell counts from reference gene primer amplification. Sequenced by immunoSEQ multiplex PCR; TCRdb stores in-frame clones only, minus some. V and J calls and clone size are those listed in that table; D and trimming were worked out from the DNA. This sample yields a few hundred thousand clones, of which over 75% are seen a single time; 1% belongs to the top ten. Only one count was recorded for this clone. CDR1 is SGHVS, CDR2 FNYEAQ, per germline. This CDR3 region has 14 residues. The V end was cut by 6 bases, the J end by 1 base, with 10 bases between.

The clonotype was recovered from a man aged 45-65 years with active or convalescent COVID-19. The chain links TRBV7-6 to TRBJ1-3, with TRBD1 as a possible D gene (5 bases). The specimen was peripheral blood. In DNA form, the CDR3 reads TGTGCCAGCAGACAGACAGTTTCTGGAAACACCATATATTTT. Its protein product is CASRQTVSGNTIYF. The full variable domain, with the rest looked up from reference TRBV7-6 and TRBJ1-3, is GAGVSQSPRYKVTKRGQDVALRCDPISGHVSLYWYRQALGQGPEFLTYFNYEAQQDKSGLPNDRFSAERPEGSISTLTIQRTEQRDSAMYRCASRQTVSGNTIYFGEGSWLTVV.